Here is one T cell receptor (beta chain) with its context. Germline and junction disagree at one end, which may indicate a read error. This sample stems from a study of blood T cell repertoires in COVID-19. The repertoire was sequenced with immunoSEQ multiplex PCR; TCRdb's copy has only in-frame clones and lacks some. The table lists 650,000 to 800,000 clones, approximately 90% of them singletons. Germline V gene data show CDR1 as SGHRS and CDR2 as YFSETQ. The CDR3 runs 17 residues. V gene TRBV5-1 combines with J gene TRBJ2-7; 9 bases align to TRBD2. The sequenced sample was peripheral blood. This sequence originates from a woman in her late teens or twenties with acute or convalescent COVID-19. CDR3 protein: CARSLAGGTEGVGEQYF. The CDR3 bases are TGCGCCCGCAGCTTGGCGGGGGGGACAGAAGGGGTTGGCGAGCAGTACTTC. Supplemented by reference TRBV5-1 and TRBJ2-7, the full variable domain reads KAGVTQTPRYLIKTRGQQVTLSCSPISGHRSVSWYQQTPGQGLQFLFEYFSETQRNKGNFPGRFSGRQFSNSRSEMNVSTLELGDSALYLCARSLAGGTEGVGEQYFGPGTRLTVT.